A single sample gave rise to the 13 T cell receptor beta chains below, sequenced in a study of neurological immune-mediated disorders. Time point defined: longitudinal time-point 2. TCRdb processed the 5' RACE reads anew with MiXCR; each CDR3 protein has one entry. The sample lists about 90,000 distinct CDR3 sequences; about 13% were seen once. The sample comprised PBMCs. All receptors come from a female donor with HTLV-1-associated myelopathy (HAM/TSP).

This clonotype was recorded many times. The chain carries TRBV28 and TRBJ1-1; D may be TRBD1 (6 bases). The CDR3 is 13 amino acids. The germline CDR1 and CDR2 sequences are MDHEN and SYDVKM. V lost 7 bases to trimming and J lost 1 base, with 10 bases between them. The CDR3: CASIPGQNTEAFF. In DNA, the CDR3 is TGTGCCAGCATCCCGGGACAGAACACTGAAGCTTTCTTT.

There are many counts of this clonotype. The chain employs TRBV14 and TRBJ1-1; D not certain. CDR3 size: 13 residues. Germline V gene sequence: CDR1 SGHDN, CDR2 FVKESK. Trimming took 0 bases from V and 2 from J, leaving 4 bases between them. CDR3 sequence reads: CASSQDLNTEAFF. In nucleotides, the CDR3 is TGTGCCAGCAGCCAAGATTTAAACACTGAAGCTTTCTTT.

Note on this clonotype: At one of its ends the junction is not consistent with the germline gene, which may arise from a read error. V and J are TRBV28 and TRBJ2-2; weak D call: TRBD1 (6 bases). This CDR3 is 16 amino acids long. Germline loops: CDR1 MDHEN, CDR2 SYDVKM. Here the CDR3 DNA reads TGTGACAGCAGTTTAGCAGGGGCCTCAAACACCTGGGAGCTGTTTTTT. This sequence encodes CDSSLAGASNTWELFF.

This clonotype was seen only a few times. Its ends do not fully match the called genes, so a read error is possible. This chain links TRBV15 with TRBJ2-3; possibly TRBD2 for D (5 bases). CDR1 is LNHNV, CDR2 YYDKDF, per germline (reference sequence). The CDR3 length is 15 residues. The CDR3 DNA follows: TGTGCTACCAACAGACCGGGGTTCGAGGTTGTGGTGCAGTATTTT. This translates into CATNRPGFEVVVQYF.

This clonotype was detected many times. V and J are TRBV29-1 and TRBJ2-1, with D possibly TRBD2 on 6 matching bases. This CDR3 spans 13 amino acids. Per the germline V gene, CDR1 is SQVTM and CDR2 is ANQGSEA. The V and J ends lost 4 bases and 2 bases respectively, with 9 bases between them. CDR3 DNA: TGCAGCGTTGGGGGGGAGGCCTACAATGAGCAGTTCTTC. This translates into CSVGGEAYNEQFF.

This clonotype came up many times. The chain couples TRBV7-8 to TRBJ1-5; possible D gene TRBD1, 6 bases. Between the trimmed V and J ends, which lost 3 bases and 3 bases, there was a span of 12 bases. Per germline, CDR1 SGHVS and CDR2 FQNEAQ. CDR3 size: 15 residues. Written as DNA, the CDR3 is TGTGCCAGCAGCTTCCGGGGGCCTGACAATCAGCCCCAGCATTTT. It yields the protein CASSFRGPDNQPQHF.

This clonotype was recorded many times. The CDR3 DNA is TGTGCCAGCAGCTTTCAGAGCTCCTATAATTCACCCCTCCACTTT. Translation gives CASSFQSSYNSPLHF. The chain carries TRBV7-2 and TRBJ1-6; D call uncertain. CDR1 and CDR2 (germline): SGHTA, FQGNSA. The CDR3 runs to 15 residues. V was trimmed by 3 bases and J by 0 bases, leaving 6 bases between them.

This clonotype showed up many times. CDR3 in DNA: TGTGCCACCGGATTGCGGGGGCCGCAAGAGACCCAGTACTTC. This gives the protein CATGLRGPQETQYF. J is TRBJ2-5 and V is TRBV6-1, with D tentatively TRBD2 (7 bases). The germline V gene encodes CDR1 MNHNS and CDR2 SASEGT. This CDR3 region has 14 residues. Between the trimmed V and J ends, which lost 10 bases and 2 bases, there was a span of 17 bases.

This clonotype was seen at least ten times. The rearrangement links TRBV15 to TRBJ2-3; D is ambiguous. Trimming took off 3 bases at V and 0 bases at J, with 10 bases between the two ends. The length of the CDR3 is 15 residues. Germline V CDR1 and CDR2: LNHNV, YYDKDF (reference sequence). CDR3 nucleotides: TGTGCCACCAGCAGGACCGCCCTTAGCACAGATACGCAGTATTTT. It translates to CATSRTALSTDTQYF. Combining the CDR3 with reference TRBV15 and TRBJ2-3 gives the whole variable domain DAMVIQNPRYQVTQFGKPVTLSCSQTLNHNVMYWYQQKSSQAPKLLFHYYDKDFNNEADTPDNFQSRRPNTSFCFLDIRSPGLGDTAMYLCATSRTALSTDTQYFGPGTRLTVL.

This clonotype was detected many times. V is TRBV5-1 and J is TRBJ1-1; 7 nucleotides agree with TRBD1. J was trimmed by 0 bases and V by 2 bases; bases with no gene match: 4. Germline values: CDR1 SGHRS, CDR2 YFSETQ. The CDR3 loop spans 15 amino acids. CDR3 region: CASSFMGQLNTEAFF. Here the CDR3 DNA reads TGCGCCAGCAGCTTTATGGGACAGTTGAACACTGAAGCTTTCTTT. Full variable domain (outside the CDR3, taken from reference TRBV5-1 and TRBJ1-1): KAGVTQTPRYLIKTRGQQVTLSCSPISGHRSVSWYQQTPGQGLQFLFEYFSETQRNKGNFPGRFSGRQFSNSRSEMNVSTLELGDSALYLCASSFMGQLNTEAFFGQGTRLTVV.

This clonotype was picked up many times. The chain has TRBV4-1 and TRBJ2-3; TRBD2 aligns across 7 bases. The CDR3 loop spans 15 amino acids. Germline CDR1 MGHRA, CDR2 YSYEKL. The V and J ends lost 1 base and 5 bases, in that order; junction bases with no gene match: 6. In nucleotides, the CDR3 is TGCGCCAGCAGCCAAGCTGGTGGGGGGGGAGATACGCAGTATTTT. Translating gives CASSQAGGGGDTQYF.

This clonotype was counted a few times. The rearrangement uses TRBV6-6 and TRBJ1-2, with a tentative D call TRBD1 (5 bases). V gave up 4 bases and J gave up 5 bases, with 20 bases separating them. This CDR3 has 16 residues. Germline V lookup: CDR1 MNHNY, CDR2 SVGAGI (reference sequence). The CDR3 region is CASSSNRGTSAYGYTF. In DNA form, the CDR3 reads TGTGCCAGCAGTTCGAACCGTGGGACCTCCGCTTATGGCTACACCTTC.

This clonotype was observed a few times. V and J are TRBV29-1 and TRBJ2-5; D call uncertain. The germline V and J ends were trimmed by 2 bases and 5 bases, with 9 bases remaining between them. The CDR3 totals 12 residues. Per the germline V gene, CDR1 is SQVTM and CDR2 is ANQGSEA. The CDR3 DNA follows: TGCAGCGTTGAAACTCCATGGGAGACCCAGTACTTC. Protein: CSVETPWETQYF.